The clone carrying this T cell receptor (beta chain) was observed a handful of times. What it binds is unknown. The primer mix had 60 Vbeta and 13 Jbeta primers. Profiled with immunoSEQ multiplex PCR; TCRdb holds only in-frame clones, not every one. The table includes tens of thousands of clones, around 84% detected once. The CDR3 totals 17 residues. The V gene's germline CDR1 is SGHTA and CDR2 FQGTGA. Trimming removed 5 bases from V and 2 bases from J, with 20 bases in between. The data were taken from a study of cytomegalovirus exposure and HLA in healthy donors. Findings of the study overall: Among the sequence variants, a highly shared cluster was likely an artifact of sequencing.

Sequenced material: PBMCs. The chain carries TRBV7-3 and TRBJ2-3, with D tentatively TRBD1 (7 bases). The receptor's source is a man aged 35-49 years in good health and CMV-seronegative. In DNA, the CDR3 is TGTGCCAGCAGCCGACAGGGTGGAGGGTGGACCACAGATACGCAGTATTTT. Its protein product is CASSRQGGGWTTDTQYF.